This T cell receptor beta chain was recovered during a study of beta chain features in type 1 diabetes. Overall study results and limits: The influence of HLA type on TCRB rearrangement stayed undetermined. There was a moderate but significant shortening of TCRB CDR3s in all four CD4+ subsets of Type 1 diabetes patients. PCR might preferentially amplify shorter templates, equally in patients and controls.

The purity of all sorted populations exceeded 98%. The CDR3 consists of 15 residues. Germline V gene lookup returns CDR1 LNHDA and CDR2 SQIVND (reference sequence). V was shortened by 4 bases and J by 1 base, with 10 bases between the two germline ends. The study reverse transcribed the entire isolated RNA, so it sequenced expressed TCRB transcripts. TCRdb keeps only in-frame clones here, not all; method: immunoSEQ multiplex PCR. The top ten clones hold about 0.017% of a sample with 250,000 to 350,000 clones, 14% of them seen once. Comments on this clone: Antigen: not known.

This chain links TRBV19 with TRBJ2-2; D perhaps matches TRBD1 (6 bases). Sequencing was carried out using naive CD4+ T cells from blood. This clonotype originated in a man aged 25 to 45 with type 1 diabetes. The CDR3 region has the DNA TGTGCCAGTAGTACAGGGGCCTGGAACACCGGGGAGCTGTTTTTT. It translates to CASSTGAWNTGELFF.